This T cell receptor (beta chain) was sequenced during a study of shared clonotypes between healthy human individuals. Germline CDR1 reads SGHTS; CDR2 reads YDEGEE. The CDR3 spans 15 residues. Trimming stripped 2 bases from V and 0 bases from J, with 9 bases between. Profiling relied on immunoSEQ multiplex PCR, and the TCRdb table lists in-frame clones only, not all of them. This table has roughly 2.4 million clones, approximately 95% appearing once. Material: naive CD4+ T cells sorted from blood. The subset: CD45RA+ positively selected. This sequence was found in a young man in good health. V usage is TRBV5-8 and J usage is TRBJ1-3; D uncertain. The chain's CDR3 is CASSFRPYSGNTIYF. The CDR3 DNA reads TGTGCCAGCAGCTTCAGGCCTTACTCTGGAAACACCATATATTTT.